Below, one TCR beta chain is given with its context. Its antigen remains unknown. This CDR3 comprises 14 residues. The germline CDR1 and CDR2 sequences are LNHDA and SQIVND (reference sequence). The V gene end was trimmed by 5 bases and the J gene end by 11 bases; junction bases not matched to a gene: 14. The sample belongs to a study of graft-versus-host responses after intestinal transplantation. The wider study: In this cohort, recipients had multivisceral, liver-intestinal, or isolated intestinal transplants. Uniformly, recipients were administered anti-thymocyte globulin induction with subsequent tacrolimus and steroids for around 3 years.

Profiled with immunoSEQ multiplex PCR; TCRdb holds only in-frame clones, not every one. The sample contains some 110,000 clones, approximately 93% of which appear only once. Study-wide points: Some GvH clones appeared in ileal mucosa or blood before recipient bone marrow.

This receptor was obtained from a human donor who was the organ donor for an intestinal transplant. This chain uses TRBV19 with TRBJ1-1; 7 positions match TRBD1. The specimen was unstimulated CD8+ T cells sorted from spleen or lymph node cells, collected before transplant. The CDR3 here is CASSSNRGPSSAFF. In DNA, the CDR3 is TGTGCCAGTAGTTCCAACAGGGGTCCCAGCTCGGCTTTCTTT. Full variable domain (rest looked up from reference TRBV19 and TRBJ1-1): DGGITQSPKYLFRKEGQNVTLSCEQNLNHDAMYWYRQDPGQGLRLIYYSQIVNDFQKGDIAEGYSVSREKKESFPLTVTSAQKNPTAFYLCASSSNRGPSSAFFGQGTRLTVV.